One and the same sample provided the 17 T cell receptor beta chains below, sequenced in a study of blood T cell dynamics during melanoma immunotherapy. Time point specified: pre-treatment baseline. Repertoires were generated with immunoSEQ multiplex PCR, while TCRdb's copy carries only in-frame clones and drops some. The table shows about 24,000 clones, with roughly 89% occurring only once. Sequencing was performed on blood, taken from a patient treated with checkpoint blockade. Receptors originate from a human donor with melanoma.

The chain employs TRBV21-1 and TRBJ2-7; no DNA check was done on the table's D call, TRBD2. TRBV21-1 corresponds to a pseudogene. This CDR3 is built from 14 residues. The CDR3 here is CASSKLSGNVEQYF. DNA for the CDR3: TGTGCCAGCAGCAAACTTAGCGGGAATGTCGAGCAGTACTTC.

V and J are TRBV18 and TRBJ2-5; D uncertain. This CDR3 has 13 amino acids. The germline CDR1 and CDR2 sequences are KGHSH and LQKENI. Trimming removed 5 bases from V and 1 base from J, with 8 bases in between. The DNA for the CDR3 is TGTGCCAGCTCATCAGGTCTCCAAGAGACCCAGTACTTC. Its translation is CASSSGLQETQYF. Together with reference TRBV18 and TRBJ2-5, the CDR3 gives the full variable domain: NAGVMQNPRHLVRRRGQEARLRCSPMKGHSHVYWYRQLPEEGLKFMVYLQKENIIDESGMPKERFSAEFPKEGPSILRIQQVVRGDSAAYFCASSSGLQETQYFGPGTRLLVL.

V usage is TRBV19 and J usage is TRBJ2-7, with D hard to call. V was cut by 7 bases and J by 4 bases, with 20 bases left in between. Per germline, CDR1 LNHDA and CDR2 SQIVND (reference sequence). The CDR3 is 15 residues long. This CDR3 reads CASTHSAGPVYEQYF. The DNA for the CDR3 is TGTGCCAGTACCCACTCGGCCGGGCCCGTATACGAGCAGTACTTC.

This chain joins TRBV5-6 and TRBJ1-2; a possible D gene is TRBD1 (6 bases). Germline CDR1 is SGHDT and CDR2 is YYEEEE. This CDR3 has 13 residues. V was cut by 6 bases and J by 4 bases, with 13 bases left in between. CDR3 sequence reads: CASNPDSFYGYTF. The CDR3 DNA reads TGTGCCAGCAACCCGGACAGCTTCTATGGCTACACCTTC.

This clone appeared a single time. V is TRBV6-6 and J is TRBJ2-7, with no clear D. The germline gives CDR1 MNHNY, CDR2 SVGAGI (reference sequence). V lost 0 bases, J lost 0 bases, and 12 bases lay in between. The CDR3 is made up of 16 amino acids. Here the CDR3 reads CASSYSAVGNSYEQYF. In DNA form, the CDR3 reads TGTGCCAGCAGTTACTCGGCGGTGGGCAACTCCTACGAGCAGTACTTC.

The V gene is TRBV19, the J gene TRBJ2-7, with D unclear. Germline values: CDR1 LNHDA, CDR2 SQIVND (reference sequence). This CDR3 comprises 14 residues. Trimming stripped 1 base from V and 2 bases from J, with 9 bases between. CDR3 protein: CASSIVAGPYEQYF. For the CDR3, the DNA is TGTGCCAGTAGTATAGTTGCAGGCCCCTACGAGCAGTACTTC.

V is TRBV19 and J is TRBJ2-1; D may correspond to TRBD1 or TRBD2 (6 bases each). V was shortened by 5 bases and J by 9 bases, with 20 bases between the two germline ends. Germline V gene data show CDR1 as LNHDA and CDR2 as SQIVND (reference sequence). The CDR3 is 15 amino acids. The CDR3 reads CASSYSRGGSVEQFF. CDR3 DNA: TGTGCCAGTAGTTATTCGAGAGGGGGGTCGGTTGAGCAGTTCTTC.

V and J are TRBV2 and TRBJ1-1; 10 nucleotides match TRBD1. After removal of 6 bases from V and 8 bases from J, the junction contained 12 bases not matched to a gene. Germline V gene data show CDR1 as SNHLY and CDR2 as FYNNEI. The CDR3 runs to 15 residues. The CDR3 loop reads CASRDLGTGVKEAFF. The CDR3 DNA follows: TGTGCCAGCAGGGATCTCGGGACAGGGGTAAAAGAAGCTTTCTTT.

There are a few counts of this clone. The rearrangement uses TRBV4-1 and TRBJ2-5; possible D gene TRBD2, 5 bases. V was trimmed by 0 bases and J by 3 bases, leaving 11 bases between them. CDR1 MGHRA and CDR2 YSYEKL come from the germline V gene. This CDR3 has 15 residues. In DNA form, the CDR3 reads TGCGCCAGCAGCCAAGATCTACGGGGTAAAGAGACCCAGTACTTC. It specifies CASSQDLRGKETQYF.

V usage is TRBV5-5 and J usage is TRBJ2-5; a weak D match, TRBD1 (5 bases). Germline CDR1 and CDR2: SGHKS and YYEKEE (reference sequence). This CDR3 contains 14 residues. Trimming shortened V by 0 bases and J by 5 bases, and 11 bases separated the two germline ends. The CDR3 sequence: CASSLADSAETQYF. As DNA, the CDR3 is TGTGCCAGCAGCTTGGCCGACAGTGCCGAGACCCAGTACTTC.

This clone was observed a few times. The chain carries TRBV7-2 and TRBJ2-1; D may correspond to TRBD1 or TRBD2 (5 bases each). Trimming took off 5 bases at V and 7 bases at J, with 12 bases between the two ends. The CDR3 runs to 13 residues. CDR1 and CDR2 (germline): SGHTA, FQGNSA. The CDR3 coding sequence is TGTGCCAGCAGCCCCGGGGCATCGAATGAGCAGTTCTTC. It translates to CASSPGASNEQFF.

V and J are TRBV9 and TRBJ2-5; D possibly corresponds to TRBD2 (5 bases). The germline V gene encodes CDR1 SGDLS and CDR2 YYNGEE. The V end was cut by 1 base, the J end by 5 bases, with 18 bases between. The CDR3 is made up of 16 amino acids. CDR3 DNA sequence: TGTGCCAGCAGCGTATCGAGGACTGACTCCTCGGAGACCCAGTACTTC. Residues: CASSVSRTDSSETQYF. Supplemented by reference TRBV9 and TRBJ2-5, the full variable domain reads DSGVTQTPKHLITATGQRVTLRCSPRSGDLSVYWYQQSLDQGLQFLIQYYNGEERAKGNILERFSAQQFPDLHSELNLSSLELGDSALYFCASSVSRTDSSETQYFGPGTRLLVL.

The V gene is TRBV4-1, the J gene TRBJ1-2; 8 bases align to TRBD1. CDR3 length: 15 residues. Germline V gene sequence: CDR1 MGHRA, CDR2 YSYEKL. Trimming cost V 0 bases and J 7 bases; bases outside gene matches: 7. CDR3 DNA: TGCGCCAGCAGCCAAGAGGGAGAGACAGGGGTTGGCTACACCTTC. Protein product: CASSQEGETGVGYTF.

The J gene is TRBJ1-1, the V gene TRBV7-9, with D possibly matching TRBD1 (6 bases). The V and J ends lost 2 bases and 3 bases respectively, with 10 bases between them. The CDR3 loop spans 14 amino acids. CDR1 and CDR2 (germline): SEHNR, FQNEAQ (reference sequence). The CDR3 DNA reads TGTGCCAGCAGCTTAAGCAGGGGCTACACTGAAGCTTTCTTT. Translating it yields CASSLSRGYTEAFF.

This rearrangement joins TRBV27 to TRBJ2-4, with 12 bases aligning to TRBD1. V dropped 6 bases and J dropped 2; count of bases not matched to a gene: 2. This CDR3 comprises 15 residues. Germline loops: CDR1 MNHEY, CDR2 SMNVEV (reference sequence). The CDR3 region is CASSWDRGPKNIQYF. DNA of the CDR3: TGTGCCAGCAGCTGGGACAGGGGGCCCAAAAACATTCAGTACTTC.

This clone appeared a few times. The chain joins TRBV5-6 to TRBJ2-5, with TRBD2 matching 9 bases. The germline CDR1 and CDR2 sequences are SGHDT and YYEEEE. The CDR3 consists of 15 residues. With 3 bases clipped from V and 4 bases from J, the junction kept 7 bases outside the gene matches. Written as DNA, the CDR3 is TGTGCCAGCAGCTCCTACCTTAGCGGGAGAGAGACCCAGTACTTC. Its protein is CASSSYLSGRETQYF.

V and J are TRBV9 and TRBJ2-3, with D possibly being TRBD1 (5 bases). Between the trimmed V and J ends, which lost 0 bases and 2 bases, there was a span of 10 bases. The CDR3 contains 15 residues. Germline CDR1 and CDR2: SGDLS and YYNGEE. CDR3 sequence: CASSVAAGYTDTQYF. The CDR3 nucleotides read TGTGCCAGCAGCGTAGCGGCAGGGTACACAGATACGCAGTATTTT.